The 18 T cell receptor beta chains below come from one sample, sequenced in a study of blood T cell repertoires in COVID-19. TCRdb's table, derived via immunoSEQ multiplex PCR, lists solely in-frame clones and lacks some. The table has some 150,000 clones, roughly 90% seen once. The sample consisted of peripheral blood. The receptors were sampled from a human donor in a cohort sampled during active COVID-19.

The rearrangement links TRBV9 to TRBJ2-3; a weak D match, TRBD1 (6 bases). Per the germline V gene, CDR1 is SGDLS and CDR2 is YYNGEE. CDR3 length equals 14 residues. Trimming took off 4 bases at V and 2 bases at J, with 11 bases between the two ends. CDR3 bases: TGTGCCAGCAGCATCGACAGGACCACAGATACGCAGTATTTT. Its translation: CASSIDRTTDTQYF. Complete variable domain (other parts from reference TRBV9 and TRBJ2-3): DSGVTQTPKHLITATGQRVTLRCSPRSGDLSVYWYQQSLDQGLQFLIQYYNGEERAKGNILERFSAQQFPDLHSELNLSSLELGDSALYFCASSIDRTTDTQYFGPGTRLTVL.

This clone appeared a few times. The rearrangement joins TRBV27 to TRBJ1-1; 7 bases are a match to TRBD1. Germline V gene sequence: CDR1 MNHEY, CDR2 SMNVEV (reference sequence). V was clipped by 3 bases and J by 5 bases; unmatched bases: 6. This CDR3 has 14 amino acids. CDR3 nucleotide sequence: TGTGCCAGCAGTTTTACAGGGGTGGGAACTGAAGCTTTCTTT. Its protein product is CASSFTGVGTEAFF.

The table lists this clone with a few counts. The V call is TRBV6-5, the J call TRBJ1-2; D possibly corresponds to TRBD1 (5 bases). The CDR3 loop spans 13 amino acids. The V and J ends lost 6 bases and 4 bases respectively, with 12 bases between them. Germline values: CDR1 MNHEY, CDR2 SVGAGI. The CDR3 nucleotides read TGTGCCAGCAGGGTACAGGACGGCTATGGCTACACCTTC. Amino acid sequence: CASRVQDGYGYTF.

As for this clone: A junction boundary mismatches the germline segment, possibly from a read error. The same CDR3 can be traced to other DNA sequences in this sample. The genes are TRBV2 and TRBJ2-3; 8 bases map to TRBD1. The CDR3 is made up of 15 amino acids. CDR1 is SNHLY and CDR2 is FYNNEI in the germline V gene. The CDR3 here is CASSEDRGFTDTQYF. CDR3 in DNA: TGTGCCAGCAGCGAAGACAGGGGATTCACAGATACGCAGTATTTT.

The genes are TRBV3-1 (or the pseudogene TRBV3-2) and TRBJ1-1; unclear D gene. Trimming shortened V by 5 bases and J by 7 bases, and 14 bases separated the two germline ends. CDR1 is LGHDT, CDR2 YNNKEL, per germline (reference sequence). This CDR3 contains 13 residues. DNA of the CDR3: TGTGCCAGCAGCATGGGGAGGTTCCGTGAAGCTTTCTTT. Its translation is CASSMGRFREAFF.

The chain has TRBV2 and TRBJ1-1; D perhaps matches TRBD1 (6 bases). The CDR3 totals 13 residues. V lost 8 bases, J lost 5 bases, and 15 bases lay in between. The germline gives CDR1 SNHLY, CDR2 FYNNEI. DNA of the CDR3: TGTGCCAGCGAGGCTACAGGGTTTACTGAAGCTTTCTTT. Its protein is CASEATGFTEAFF.

The chain uses TRBV10-1 and TRBJ1-5; TRBD1 agrees at 7 bases. With 7 bases clipped from V and 0 bases from J, the junction kept 6 bases outside the gene matches. In germline, CDR1 is WNHNN, CDR2 SYGVQD (reference sequence). This CDR3 has 15 residues. The CDR3 region is CASTGQFHSNQPQHF. CDR3 in DNA: TGCGCCAGCACGGGACAGTTCCATAGCAATCAGCCCCAGCATTTT.

This chain's CDR3 is CASRGVGWEENTEAFF. The CDR3 nucleotides read TGTGCCAGTAGAGGTGTGGGTTGGGAGGAAAACACTGAAGCTTTCTTT. The chain uses TRBV19 and TRBJ1-1; D gene unclear. Per germline, CDR1 LNHDA and CDR2 SQIVND (reference sequence). This CDR3 region has 16 residues. V was trimmed by 6 bases and J by 2 bases, leaving 19 bases between them. The complete variable domain, with remaining parts taken from reference TRBV19 and TRBJ1-1, reads DGGITQSPKYLFRKEGQNVTLSCEQNLNHDAMYWYRQDPGQGLRLIYYSQIVNDFQKGDIAEGYSVSREKKESFPLTVTSAQKNPTAFYLCASRGVGWEENTEAFFGQGTRLTVV.

V gene TRBV6-6 combines with J gene TRBJ2-7; no reliable D call. The CDR3 is 15 amino acids. Trimming stripped 2 bases from V and 2 bases from J, with 13 bases between. CDR1 MNHNY and CDR2 SVGAGI come from the germline V gene (reference sequence). The DNA of the CDR3 is TGTGCCAGCAGTTACGGAGTCAGTCGACCCTACGAGCAGTACTTC. Its protein product is CASSYGVSRPYEQYF.

CDR3: CASSEDGLALQETQYF. CDR3 bases: TGTGCCAGCAGTGAAGATGGACTAGCTCTCCAAGAGACCCAGTACTTC. The chain combines TRBV2 with TRBJ2-5, with 8 nucleotides matching TRBD2. The J segment lost 1 base and the V segment lost 1 base, leaving 5 bases of the junction unmatched. This CDR3 is built from 16 residues. Germline V CDR1 and CDR2: SNHLY, FYNNEI.

The chain is built from TRBV29-1 and TRBJ2-2; D perhaps matches TRBD2 (7 bases). Trimming shortened V by 6 bases and J by 4 bases, and 15 bases separated the two germline ends. Germline V gene lookup returns CDR1 SQVTM and CDR2 ANQGSEA. This CDR3 has 14 amino acids. CDR3 sequence: CSVRRGAFTGELFF. In DNA, the CDR3 is TGCAGCGTGCGCCGGGGGGCGTTCACCGGGGAGCTGTTTTTT.

The chain is built from TRBV9 and TRBJ2-3; 8 nucleotides align to TRBD2. The CDR3 has 14 amino acids. In germline, CDR1 is SGDLS, CDR2 YYNGEE. The J segment lost 3 bases and the V segment lost 6 bases, leaving 6 bases of the junction unmatched. CDR3 loop: CASTHGLATDTQYF. CDR3 bases: TGTGCCAGCACCCACGGACTAGCAACAGATACGCAGTATTTT.

The chain links TRBV25-1 to TRBJ1-1; 9 bases fit TRBD1. The V segment lost 6 bases and the J segment 6 bases; nucleotides outside the gene matches: 5. The CDR3 extends over 13 amino acids. Germline assignment: CDR1 MGHDK and CDR2 SYGVNS. CDR3 DNA: TGTGCCAGCAGAGGACAGGGGAGCCCTGAAGCTTTCTTT. It yields the protein CASRGQGSPEAFF.

V and J are TRBV27 and TRBJ2-7; D is possibly TRBD1 (5 bases). Germline assignment: CDR1 MNHEY and CDR2 SMNVEV (reference sequence). This CDR3 region has 15 residues. V lost 2 bases, J lost 2 bases, and 13 bases lay in between. The CDR3 loop is CASSLAVDTTYEQYF. The CDR3 nucleotides read TGTGCCAGCAGTTTAGCGGTGGACACCACCTACGAGCAGTACTTC.

DNA for the CDR3: TGTGCCAGTAGCGGGTCTCCGGATACGCAGTATTTT. Its protein product is CASSGSPDTQYF. The J gene is TRBJ2-3, the V gene TRBV19; D is unclear. The CDR3 spans 12 residues. CDR1 is LNHDA and CDR2 is SQIVND in the germline V gene (reference sequence). Trimming removed 6 bases from V and 6 bases from J, with 10 bases in between.

The chain recombines TRBV9 with TRBJ2-5; possible D gene TRBD1, 6 bases. The germline V gene has CDR1 SGDLS and CDR2 YYNGEE. Trimming pared 4 bases from V and 1 base from J, leaving 11 bases between. CDR3 size: 14 residues. The CDR3 loop reads CASSTADSQETQYF. The CDR3 DNA follows: TGTGCCAGCAGCACAGCGGACAGCCAAGAGACCCAGTACTTC.

Only one count was recorded for this clone. V is TRBV5-5 and J is TRBJ2-7; no reliable D call. The CDR3 extends over 15 amino acids. CDR1 SGHKS and CDR2 YYEKEE come from the germline V gene (reference sequence). With 4 bases removed from V and 2 bases from J, the gap between germline ends came to 16 bases. The CDR3 reads CASSQGRSGTYEQYF. The CDR3 bases are TGTGCCAGCAGCCAAGGCAGGTCCGGAACCTACGAGCAGTACTTC. The whole variable domain, remainder taken from reference TRBV5-5 and TRBJ2-7, is DAGVTQSPTHLIKTRGQQVTLRCSPISGHKSVSWYQQVLGQGPQFIFQYYEKEERGRGNFPDRFSARQFPNYSSELNVNALLLGDSALYLCASSQGRSGTYEQYFGPGTRLTVT.

This chain connects TRBV5-1 to TRBJ2-3, with TRBD2 identical over 11 bases. Germline assignment: CDR1 SGHRS and CDR2 YFSETQ. Trimming took 4 bases from V and 4 from J; bases not matched to a gene: 2. The CDR3 has 14 residues. The CDR3 DNA is TGCGCCAGCAGCCCGGGACTAGCGGCAGATACGCAGTATTTT. Translating it yields CASSPGLAADTQYF.